The sample holds one count of the clone carrying this T cell receptor beta chain. Libraries were prepared by immunoSEQ multiplex PCR; TCRdb keeps only in-frame clonotypes and omits some of them. The sample contains about 260,000 clones, 85% to 90% of which appear only once. V gave up 8 bases and J gave up 4 bases, with 11 bases separating them. Germline V gives CDR1 MNHNY, CDR2 SVGAGI (reference sequence). This CDR3 region has 12 residues. These data come from a study of blood T cell repertoires in COVID-19. In the study overall: COVID-19 samples from acute and convalescent phases originated in the United States, Italy and Spain.

The TCR sequence derives from a woman in her thirties or forties with acute or convalescent COVID-19. The chain recombines TRBV6-6 with TRBJ1-1, with D maybe TRBD1 (5 bases). Sequences were obtained from peripheral blood. CDR3 in DNA: TGTGCCAGCGGGACGGGGGGCACTGAAGCTTTCTTT. Encoded protein: CASGTGGTEAFF.